These 11 T cell receptor beta chains were sequenced from one sample in a study of cytomegalovirus exposure and HLA in healthy donors. Repertoires were generated with immunoSEQ multiplex PCR, while TCRdb's copy carries only in-frame clones and drops some. The sample shows a few hundred thousand clones, about nine tenths of them seen only once. The sequencing input was PBMCs. Every receptor here comes from a woman in her thirties in good health and CMV-seronegative.

The rearrangement links TRBV5-1 to TRBJ2-3; 16 bases align to TRBD2. The junction had 3 bases not matched to a gene; V was cut back by 3 bases and J by 2 bases. Germline V lookup: CDR1 SGHRS, CDR2 YFSETQ. The CDR3 is 17 amino acids. In DNA, the CDR3 is TGCGCCAGCAGCTGGGGACTAGCGGGAGGGAACACAGATACGCAGTATTTT. As protein: CASSWGLAGGNTDTQYF. Based on the CDR3 plus reference TRBV5-1 and TRBJ2-3, the full variable domain is KAGVTQTPRYLIKTRGQQVTLSCSPISGHRSVSWYQQTPGQGLQFLFEYFSETQRNKGNFPGRFSGRQFSNSRSEMNVSTLELGDSALYLCASSWGLAGGNTDTQYFGPGTRLTVL.

This clone came up once. The chain carries TRBV30 and TRBJ1-5, with D possibly being TRBD1 (5 bases). CDR3 length equals 14 residues. Germline CDR1 reads GTSNPN; CDR2 reads SVGIG (reference sequence). V was clipped by 2 bases and J by 4 bases, with 12 bases between them. CDR3 sequence (DNA): TGTGCCTGGAGTCTCGGGGCGGGGAATCAGCCCCAGCATTTT. Translation: CAWSLGAGNQPQHF. The variable domain in full, with the rest retrieved from reference TRBV30 and TRBJ1-5, is SQTIHQWPATLVQPVGSPLSLECTVEGTSNPNLYWYRQAAGRGLQLLFYSVGIGQISSEVPQNLSASRPQDRQFILSSKKLLLSDSGFYLCAWSLGAGNQPQHFGDGTRLSIL.

This chain joins TRBV11-2 and TRBJ2-5; 7 bases line up with TRBD1. J lost 4 bases, V lost 2 bases, and 16 bases had no gene match. This CDR3 has 18 amino acids. In germline, CDR1 is SGHAT, CDR2 FQNNGV. The CDR3 DNA sequence: TGTGCCAGCAGCTTATGGTCGGTGACACAGGGGCCGGCAGAGACCCAGTACTTC. Translation gives CASSLWSVTQGPAETQYF.

For this clone: The same CDR3 also results from other DNA sequences found in this sample. This chain connects TRBV15 to TRBJ1-1; D is unresolved. V was shortened by 0 bases and J by 0 bases, with 2 bases between the two germline ends. There are 13 residues in the CDR3. Germline V lookup: CDR1 LNHNV, CDR2 YYDKDF (reference sequence). CDR3 in DNA: TGTGCCACCAGCAGAGATTTGAACACTGAAGCTTTCTTT. Amino acid sequence: CATSRDLNTEAFF.

The V and J genes are TRBV19 and TRBJ2-7, with unresolved D. The V gene's germline CDR1 is LNHDA and CDR2 SQIVND (reference sequence). The CDR3 consists of 10 residues. Trimming stripped 10 bases from V and 1 base from J, with 5 bases between. This chain's CDR3 is CAITSYEQYF. The CDR3 DNA follows: TGTGCCATTACGTCCTACGAGCAGTACTTC.

The chain recombines TRBV10-2 with TRBJ2-2, with 8 bases lining up with TRBD2. There are 15 residues in the CDR3. Germline V gene data show CDR1 as WSHSY and CDR2 as SAAADI. The V gene end was trimmed by 5 bases and the J gene end by 5 bases; junction bases not matched to a gene: 7. CDR3 in amino acids: CASSRPAGDTGELFF. CDR3 in DNA: TGCGCCAGCAGTCGGCCAGCGGGAGATACCGGGGAGCTGTTTTTT.

The chain recombines TRBV7-9 with TRBJ2-2, with D possibly matching TRBD1 (5 bases). This CDR3 is built from 14 residues. Trimming stripped 2 bases from V and 7 bases from J, with 11 bases between. Germline V lookup: CDR1 SEHNR, CDR2 FQNEAQ (reference sequence). The CDR3 region has the DNA TGTGCCAGCAGCTTAATTTCAGGGATCGGGGAGCTGTTTTTT. It is translated as CASSLISGIGELFF. Filled out from reference TRBV7-9 and TRBJ2-2, the complete variable domain reads DTGVSQNPRHKITKRGQNVTFRCDPISEHNRLYWYRQTLGQGPEFLTYFQNEAQLEKSRLLSDRFSAERPKGSFSTLEIQRTEQGDSAMYLCASSLISGIGELFFGEGSRLTVL.

The chain uses TRBV4-2 and TRBJ2-1, with D maybe TRBD2 (6 bases). This CDR3 contains 15 residues. Germline V gene data show CDR1 as LGHNA and CDR2 as YNFKEQ. V dropped 1 base and J dropped 8 bases, with 15 bases sitting between them. CDR3 in DNA: TGTGCCAGCAGCCAAGTGGGTTTAGGAGGGCATGAGCAGTTCTTC. Its translation is CASSQVGLGGHEQFF.

V is TRBV7-7 and J is TRBJ2-1; 11 nucleotides align to TRBD2. The germline CDR1 and CDR2 sequences are SSHAT and FNYEAQ (reference sequence). J lost 4 bases, V lost 6 bases, and 8 bases had no gene match. This CDR3 has 16 residues. CDR3 loop: CASSSIAGGEYNEQFF. In nucleotides, the CDR3 is TGTGCCAGCAGTTCAATAGCGGGAGGGGAATACAATGAGCAGTTCTTC.

J is TRBJ2-3 and V is TRBV4-1; D may be TRBD1 (5 bases). The CDR3 is made up of 14 amino acids. V gave up 1 base and J gave up 6 bases, with 11 bases separating them. Germline V gives CDR1 MGHRA, CDR2 YSYEKL. In nucleotides, the CDR3 is TGCGCCAGCAGCCAAGTGGGGCTCAGGGATACGCAGTATTTT. Residues: CASSQVGLRDTQYF.

V gene TRBV18 combines with J gene TRBJ2-7; TRBD1 might be the D (7 bases). V lost 6 bases and J 5 bases, leaving 20 bases between the germline ends. Germline CDR1 KGHSH, CDR2 LQKENI. This CDR3 spans 15 amino acids. The CDR3: CASSPTSGGGHEQYF. The CDR3 bases are TGTGCCAGCTCTCCCACCTCAGGGGGAGGCCACGAGCAGTACTTC.